This TCR beta chain appears in the sequencing data of a study of blood T cells in healthy people across ages. The authors ran a second PCR of about 7 to 12 cycles using a sample-barcoded 5' primer and a J-beta primer mix. TCRdb reprocessed the 5' RACE reads with MiXCR, giving one entry per CDR3 protein. In the table there are approximately 800,000 distinct CDR3 sequences, 20% to 30% of which are singletons. As regards this clonotype: Its antigen is undetermined.

The CDR3 contains 15 residues. V dropped 3 bases and J dropped 8; count of bases not matched to a gene: 9. In germline, CDR1 is SGHTA, CDR2 FQGNSA. The study, taken as a whole, reports: Roughly linear declines in TCR beta diversity per million T cells occurred with age. Estimated diversity across one million T cells was deemed an underestimate.

The sample was also linked to a second study, of T cells of mothers and their children. From that report: In each mother, TCR beta CDR3 reads exceeded 10 million; in each child, they numbered several million. Versus unrelated pairs, overlap was slightly higher in related mother-child pairs, without reaching significance.

The chain joins TRBV7-2 to TRBJ2-5, with 10 bases fitting TRBD1. Material: blood. This sequence originates from a boy under 18 in good health. The DNA for the CDR3 is TGTGCCAGCAGCTTGGCCGGGACAGGGGACCGTACCCAGTACTTC. It is translated as CASSLAGTGDRTQYF.